This paragraph reports one T cell receptor beta chain. The target antigen is unknown. This specimen belongs to a study of cytomegalovirus exposure and HLA in healthy donors. General study results and limits: The study assumed roughly uniform donor sequencing depth for presence/absence analyses. DRB1 showed the most TCR associations and HLA-C the fewest in a later analysis, as rates varied by HLA locus. Diagnosis of cytomegalovirus status made by the classifier reportedly showed high specificity and sensitivity.

The PCR contained 60 Vbeta and 13 Jbeta primers. Assay used: immunoSEQ multiplex PCR; TCRdb lists only in-frame clones, some missing. The data hold about 210,000 clones, with approximately 79% observed a single time. V was trimmed by 1 base and J by 2 bases, leaving 12 bases between them. The CDR3 is 15 residues long. Germline V gene data show CDR1 as SEHNR and CDR2 as FQNEAQ (reference sequence). The donors were healthy bone marrow donors. The clonotype was recovered from a male donor in good health and CMV-seronegative. The J gene is TRBJ2-7, the V gene TRBV7-9; D possibly corresponds to TRBD1 (6 bases). Source material: PBMCs. Here the CDR3 reads CASSLGDPGAYEQYF. The CDR3 DNA sequence: TGTGCCAGCAGCTTAGGAGATCCAGGGGCCTACGAGCAGTACTTC.